These 27 T cell receptor beta chains share one sample of origin, sequenced in a study of control samples from healthy donors and cancer patients. Sequencing used immunoSEQ multiplex PCR; TCRdb keeps in-frame clones, though not all of them. The data hold around 130,000 clones, with about 92% observed a single time. The sample consisted of PBMCs. The receptor set was obtained from a man in his fifties or sixties with head and neck cancer.

V is TRBV12-5 and J is TRBJ2-3, with D perhaps TRBD2 (6 bases). The length of the CDR3 is 18 residues. V lost 0 bases to trimming and J lost 1 base, with 17 bases between them. Germline assignment: CDR1 LGHNT and CDR2 FRNRAP. The chain's CDR3 is CASGLVRQAGWGTDTQYF. In DNA form, the CDR3 reads TGTGCTAGTGGTTTGGTACGACAAGCGGGTTGGGGCACAGATACGCAGTATTTT.

The genes are TRBV7-2 and TRBJ2-5, with D possibly being TRBD2 (7 bases). With 6 bases removed from V and 4 bases from J, the gap between germline ends came to 15 bases. CDR1 and CDR2 from the germline V gene are SGHTA and FQGNSA. The CDR3 is made up of 14 amino acids. The CDR3, as DNA: TGTGCCAGCAGTCCAGTCCGGGGGGCAGAGACCCAGTACTTC. Its protein product is CASSPVRGAETQYF.

The chain combines TRBV6-2 or TRBV6-3 with TRBJ1-2, with D uncertain. Between the trimmed V and J ends, which lost 6 bases and 7 bases, there was a span of 9 bases. This CDR3 comprises 11 residues. CDR1 MNHEY and CDR2 SVGEGT come from the germline V gene. The CDR3 loop reads CASSRRTGYTF. The CDR3 DNA sequence: TGTGCCAGCAGCCGTAGGACTGGCTACACCTTC.

The chain couples TRBV9 to TRBJ1-4; D not certain. In germline, CDR1 is SGDLS, CDR2 YYNGEE. The CDR3 has 14 residues. V lost 5 bases to trimming and J lost 3 bases, with 11 bases between them. CDR3 loop: CASSRGSSNEKLFF. The CDR3 DNA is TGTGCCAGCAGTCGAGGAAGTTCTAATGAAAAACTGTTTTTT.

The gene calls are TRBV27 and TRBJ1-2; possibly TRBD1 for D (6 bases). The V and J ends lost 3 bases and 1 base respectively, with 18 bases between them. The V gene's germline CDR1 is MNHEY and CDR2 SMNVEV (reference sequence). This CDR3 region has 17 residues. DNA of the CDR3: TGTGCCAGCAGTTTGGGGGCAGGGCTAGAAATTAACTATGGCTACACCTTC. This codes for CASSLGAGLEINYGYTF.

The V and J genes are TRBV4-1 and TRBJ1-2; D is unresolved. In germline, CDR1 is MGHRA, CDR2 YSYEKL. This CDR3 is 14 amino acids long. V lost 1 base to trimming and J lost 5 bases, with 11 bases between them. CDR3 loop: CASSQGIGGYGYTF. The CDR3 DNA sequence: TGCGCCAGCAGCCAAGGAATAGGCGGTTATGGCTACACCTTC.

This chain joins TRBV9 and TRBJ2-1; 11 bases line up with TRBD2. CDR3 length: 16 amino acids. The V gene end was trimmed by 0 bases and the J gene end by 9 bases; junction bases not matched to a gene: 8. CDR1 and CDR2 (germline): SGDLS, YYNGEE. The CDR3 coding sequence is TGTGCCAGCAGCGTAGACCTAGCGGGGGGAGGCAGTGAGCAGTTCTTC. It yields the protein CASSVDLAGGGSEQFF. Based on the CDR3 plus reference TRBV9 and TRBJ2-1, the full variable domain is DSGVTQTPKHLITATGQRVTLRCSPRSGDLSVYWYQQSLDQGLQFLIQYYNGEERAKGNILERFSAQQFPDLHSELNLSSLELGDSALYFCASSVDLAGGGSEQFFGPGTRLTVL.

V is TRBV30 and J is TRBJ2-5; possible D gene TRBD1, 6 bases. CDR1 and CDR2 (germline): GTSNPN, SVGIG (reference sequence). The germline V and J ends were trimmed by 2 bases and 5 bases, with 15 bases remaining between them. This CDR3 has 14 amino acids. CDR3: CAWSLFSRGETQYF. CDR3 sequence (DNA): TGTGCCTGGAGTTTATTTTCCAGGGGTGAGACCCAGTACTTC. The entire variable domain, with the rest obtained from reference TRBV30 and TRBJ2-5, is as follows: SQTIHQWPATLVQPVGSPLSLECTVEGTSNPNLYWYRQAAGRGLQLLFYSVGIGQISSEVPQNLSASRPQDRQFILSSKKLLLSDSGFYLCAWSLFSRGETQYFGPGTRLLVL.

V gene TRBV12-2 combines with J gene TRBJ2-7; the listed D gene, TRBD2, was not tested against the DNA. TRBV12-2 is recorded as a pseudogene. The CDR3 extends over 13 amino acids. The CDR3 nucleotides are TGTGCAAGTCGCTATAGCAGTACCTACGAGCAGTACTTC. This gives the protein CASRYSSTYEQYF.

This chain uses TRBV4-1 with TRBJ2-2, with a possible D match to TRBD1 (5 bases). The CDR3 runs 17 residues. The V and J ends lost 1 base and 2 bases respectively, with 14 bases between them. CDR1 and CDR2 (germline): MGHRA, YSYEKL. CDR3 sequence (DNA): TGCGCCAGCAGCCAAGTTGGGGCCCCATTTAACACCGGGGAGCTGTTTTTT. Its translation is CASSQVGAPFNTGELFF.

The genes are TRBV3-1 (or the pseudogene TRBV3-2) and TRBJ2-2; 7 positions match TRBD2. Germline lookup yields CDR1 LGHDT and CDR2 YNNKEL (reference sequence). This CDR3 is 15 amino acids long. J gave up 4 bases and V 1 base, and 3 bases lay outside the gene matches. This CDR3 reads CASSQGGGGTGELFF. In nucleotides, the CDR3 is TGTGCCAGCAGCCAAGGCGGCGGGGGCACCGGGGAGCTGTTTTTT.

This clone has a single count. The V call is TRBV7-9, the J call TRBJ2-3, with D tentatively TRBD1 or TRBD2 (5 bases each). The CDR3 has 15 residues. V dropped 5 bases and J dropped 3 bases, with 15 bases sitting between them. CDR1 is SEHNR and CDR2 is FQNEAQ in the germline V gene (reference sequence). The CDR3 sequence is CASSETAATTDTQYF. The CDR3 DNA reads as TGTGCCAGCAGCGAGACAGCGGCGACGACAGATACGCAGTATTTT.

The chain carries TRBV28 and TRBJ2-5; 11 bases agree with TRBD2. The CDR3 spans 18 residues. Germline V lookup: CDR1 MDHEN, CDR2 SYDVKM. V lost 4 bases, J lost 1 base, and 11 bases stayed unmatched. CDR3 region: CASSSLFGTSGGQETQYF. The DNA of the CDR3 is TGTGCCAGCAGTTCCCTCTTTGGTACTAGCGGGGGCCAAGAGACCCAGTACTTC.

The chain links TRBV29-1 to TRBJ2-3; D unclear. The CDR3 consists of 13 residues. Germline loops: CDR1 SQVTM, CDR2 ANQGSEA. V lost 1 base to trimming and J lost 2 bases, with 7 bases between them. The CDR3 here is CSVEGQLTDTQYF. The CDR3 nucleotides are TGCAGCGTTGAAGGGCAGCTCACAGATACGCAGTATTTT.

The gene calls are TRBV28 and TRBJ1-2, with TRBD1 identical over 9 bases. V lost 5 bases to trimming and J lost 7 bases; unmatched junction nucleotides: 8. CDR1 and CDR2 (germline): MDHEN, SYDVKM. This CDR3 is built from 14 residues. The CDR3 region has the DNA TGTGCCAGCAGTACAAACAGGGGGCTGCGTGGCTACACCTTC. Its protein is CASSTNRGLRGYTF.

The gene calls are TRBV4-3 and TRBJ2-5; the match to TRBD2 covers 8 bases. The CDR3 covers 18 residues. Germline V lookup: CDR1 LGHNA, CDR2 YSLEER. Trimming at V came to 0 bases and at J to 5 bases, leaving 14 bases not matched to a gene. CDR3 bases: TGCGCCAGCAGCCAAGATTGGCAACTAGCGGCCCCCGGGGAGACCCAGTACTTC. This codes for CASSQDWQLAAPGETQYF.

The CDR3 loop reads CASRSRGGTDTQYF. The CDR3 coding sequence is TGTGCCAGTAGGTCGAGGGGGGGCACAGATACGCAGTATTTT. The chain carries TRBV19 and TRBJ2-3; either TRBD1 or TRBD2 may supply D (6 bases each). This CDR3 is 14 amino acids long. The V and J ends lost 6 bases and 1 base respectively, with 11 bases between them. Germline V gene data show CDR1 as LNHDA and CDR2 as SQIVND (reference sequence).

The V gene is TRBV7-2, the J gene TRBJ2-2; no clear D gene. The V end was cut by 5 bases, the J end by 6 bases, with 10 bases between. CDR1 is SGHTA and CDR2 is FQGNSA in the germline V gene. This CDR3 region has 13 residues. This CDR3 reads CASSAVTSGELFF. The CDR3, as DNA: TGTGCCAGCAGCGCAGTGACGTCCGGGGAGCTGTTTTTT.

This clone was found a few times. The CDR3 loop reads CASSFDGGSSYEQYF. DNA for the CDR3: TGCGCCAGCAGCTTCGACGGGGGTAGCTCCTACGAGCAGTACTTC. The chain links TRBV5-1 to TRBJ2-7; possible D gene TRBD2, 6 bases. V gave up 2 bases and J gave up 0 bases, with 12 bases separating them. CDR3 length equals 15 residues. Germline CDR1 and CDR2: SGHRS and YFSETQ.

This chain joins TRBV29-1 and TRBJ1-5, with 9 bases fitting TRBD1. This CDR3 region has 13 residues. Germline CDR1 reads SQVTM; CDR2 reads ANQGSEA. Trimming removed 7 bases from V and 3 bases from J; junction bases left unmatched: 4. The CDR3 nucleotides read TGCAGCGCCGGACAGGGGATCAATCAGCCCCAGCATTTT. Amino acid sequence: CSAGQGINQPQHF.

This clone is a singleton in its sample. The rearrangement uses TRBV6-1 and TRBJ1-1; 9 nucleotides align to TRBD1. The V gene end was trimmed by 2 bases and the J gene end by 2 bases; junction bases not matched to a gene: 3. Germline V gene lookup returns CDR1 MNHNS and CDR2 SASEGT. CDR3 length: 15 amino acids. The CDR3 DNA reads as TGTGCCAGCAGTGAATGGGACAGGGATAACACTGAAGCTTTCTTT. Its translation: CASSEWDRDNTEAFF.

The chain employs TRBV7-2 and TRBJ2-7; possible D gene TRBD1, 6 bases. CDR3 size: 14 residues. Trimming stripped 3 bases from V and 2 bases from J, with 11 bases between. From germline, CDR1 is SGHTA and CDR2 FQGNSA. CDR3 sequence (DNA): TGTGCCAGCAGCTTTCAGGGGAGCGCCTACGAGCAGTACTTC. Protein: CASSFQGSAYEQYF.

This chain uses TRBV9 with TRBJ2-3; 12 bases are shared with TRBD2. CDR1 SGDLS and CDR2 YYNGEE come from the germline V gene. J gave up 3 bases and V 4 bases, and 6 bases lay outside the gene matches. This CDR3 is 16 amino acids long. CDR3 residues: CASSFRGLAGTDTQYF. The CDR3 region has the DNA TGTGCCAGCAGCTTCCGAGGACTAGCGGGGACAGATACGCAGTATTTT. The entire variable domain, with the rest obtained from reference TRBV9 and TRBJ2-3, is as follows: DSGVTQTPKHLITATGQRVTLRCSPRSGDLSVYWYQQSLDQGLQFLIQYYNGEERAKGNILERFSAQQFPDLHSELNLSSLELGDSALYFCASSFRGLAGTDTQYFGPGTRLTVL.

The chain carries TRBV5-1 and TRBJ2-3, with 7 positions matching TRBD2. The trim removed 7 bases at V and 6 bases at J, leaving 8 bases unmatched. The CDR3 spans 13 residues. Per germline, CDR1 SGHRS and CDR2 YFSETQ. This CDR3 is CASVGGGTDTQYF. The CDR3 DNA is TGCGCCAGCGTCGGCGGGGGTACGGATACGCAGTATTTT.

This chain connects TRBV29-1 to TRBJ2-3, with 7 nucleotides matching TRBD2. The V segment lost 3 bases and the J segment 1 base; nucleotides outside the gene matches: 4. The CDR3 totals 14 residues. The germline CDR1 and CDR2 sequences are SQVTM and ANQGSEA. The CDR3 bases are TGCAGCGTTGATATGGGGGGGGGCACAGATACGCAGTATTTT. It yields the protein CSVDMGGGTDTQYF.

The chain employs TRBV4-2 and TRBJ2-7; 8 bases align to TRBD1. Trimming removed 1 base from V and 1 base from J; junction bases left unmatched: 3. The CDR3 runs 15 residues. Per germline, CDR1 LGHNA and CDR2 YNFKEQ. The CDR3 DNA follows: TGTGCCAGCAGCCAAGGACAGGGGACTTCCTACGAGCAGTACTTC. This encodes CASSQGQGTSYEQYF.

The table lists this clone with a count of one. The rearrangement links TRBV6-2 or TRBV6-3 to TRBJ2-1; D unclear. Germline assignment: CDR1 MNHEY and CDR2 SVGEGT. The CDR3 spans 12 residues. The V gene lost 6 bases and the J gene lost 9 bases, with 12 bases spanning the gap. The CDR3, as DNA: TGTGCCAGCAGCCCCCCAATGGGTGAGCAGTTCTTC. Its translation: CASSPPMGEQFF.